The source of this TCR beta chain is a study of cytomegalovirus exposure and HLA in healthy donors. Study-wide points: That first-cohort TCR clusters tended to co-occur in the roughly 130 validation repertoires was found in a later analysis.

From germline, CDR1 is MNHEY and CDR2 SVGAGI. J lost 5 bases, V lost 6 bases, and 9 bases had no gene match. The CDR3 consists of 15 residues. Turning to this clone: Its specificity is unknown.

Sequencing used immunoSEQ multiplex PCR; TCRdb keeps in-frame clones, though not all of them. The table includes about 72,000 clones, around 94% detected once. The clonotype originates from a woman aged 18-29 years in good health and CMV-seronegative. The genes are TRBV6-5 and TRBJ1-4; TRBD1 matches 7 bases. The sample taken for sequencing was PBMCs. As DNA, the CDR3 is TGTGCCAGCAGCGATGATGGGACAGCGAATGAAAAACTGTTTTTT. It yields the protein CASSDDGTANEKLFF.